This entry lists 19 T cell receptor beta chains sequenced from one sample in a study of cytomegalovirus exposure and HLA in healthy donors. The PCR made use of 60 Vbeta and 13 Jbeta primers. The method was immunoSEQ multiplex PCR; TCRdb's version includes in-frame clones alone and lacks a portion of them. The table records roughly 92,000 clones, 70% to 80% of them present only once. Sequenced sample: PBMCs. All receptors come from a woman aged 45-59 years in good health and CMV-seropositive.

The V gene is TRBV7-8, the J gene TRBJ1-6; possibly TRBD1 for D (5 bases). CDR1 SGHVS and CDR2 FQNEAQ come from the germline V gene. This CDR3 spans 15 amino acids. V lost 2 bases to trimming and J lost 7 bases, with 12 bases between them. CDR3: CASSLRGFRNSPLHF. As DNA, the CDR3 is TGTGCCAGCAGCTTAAGGGGATTTAGGAATTCACCCCTCCACTTT.

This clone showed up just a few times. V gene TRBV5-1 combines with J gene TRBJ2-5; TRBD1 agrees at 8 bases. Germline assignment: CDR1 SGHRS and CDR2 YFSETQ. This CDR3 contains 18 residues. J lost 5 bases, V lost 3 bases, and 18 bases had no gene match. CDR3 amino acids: CASSSELRDRQNGETQYF. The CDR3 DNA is TGCGCCAGCAGCTCAGAACTCCGGGACAGGCAAAATGGGGAGACCCAGTACTTC.

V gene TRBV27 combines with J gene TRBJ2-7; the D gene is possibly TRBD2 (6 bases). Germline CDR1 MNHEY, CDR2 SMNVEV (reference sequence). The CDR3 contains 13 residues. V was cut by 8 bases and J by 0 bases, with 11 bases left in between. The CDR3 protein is CASAPSVSYEQYV. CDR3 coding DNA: TGTGCCAGCGCCCCTAGCGTCTCCTACGAGCAGTACGTC.

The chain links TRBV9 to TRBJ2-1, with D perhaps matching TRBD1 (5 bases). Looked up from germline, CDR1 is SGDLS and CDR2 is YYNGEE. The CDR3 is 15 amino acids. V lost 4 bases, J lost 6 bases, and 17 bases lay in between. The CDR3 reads CASSTPTEAVNEQFF. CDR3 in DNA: TGTGCCAGCAGCACCCCGACAGAGGCGGTCAATGAGCAGTTCTTC. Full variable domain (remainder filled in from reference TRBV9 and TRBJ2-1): DSGVTQTPKHLITATGQRVTLRCSPRSGDLSVYWYQQSLDQGLQFLIQYYNGEERAKGNILERFSAQQFPDLHSELNLSSLELGDSALYFCASSTPTEAVNEQFFGPGTRLTVL.

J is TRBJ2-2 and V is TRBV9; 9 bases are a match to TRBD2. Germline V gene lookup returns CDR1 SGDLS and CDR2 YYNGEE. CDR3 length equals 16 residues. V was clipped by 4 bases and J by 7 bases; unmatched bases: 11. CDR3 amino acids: CASSPPGGRGGGELFF. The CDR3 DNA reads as TGTGCCAGCAGCCCCCCGGGCGGGAGGGGTGGCGGGGAGCTGTTTTTT.

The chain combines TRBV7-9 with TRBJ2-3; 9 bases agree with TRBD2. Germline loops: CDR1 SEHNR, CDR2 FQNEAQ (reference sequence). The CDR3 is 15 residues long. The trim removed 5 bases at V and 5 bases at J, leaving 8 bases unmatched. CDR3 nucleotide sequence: TGTGCCAGCAGCAGGATAGCGGGAGTGGGAGATACGCAGTATTTT. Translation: CASSRIAGVGDTQYF.

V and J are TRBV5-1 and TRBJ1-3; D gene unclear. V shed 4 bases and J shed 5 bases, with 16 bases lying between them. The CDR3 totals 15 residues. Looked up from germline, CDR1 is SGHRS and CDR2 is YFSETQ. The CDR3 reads CASSPTSGSRNTIYF. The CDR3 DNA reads TGCGCCAGCAGCCCGACATCGGGGTCGCGAAACACCATATATTTT.

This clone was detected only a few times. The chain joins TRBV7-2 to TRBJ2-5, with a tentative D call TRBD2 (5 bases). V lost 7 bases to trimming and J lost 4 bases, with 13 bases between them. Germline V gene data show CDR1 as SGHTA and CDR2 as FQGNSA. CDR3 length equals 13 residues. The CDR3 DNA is TGTGCCAGCATGTGGGAGAATGGAGAGACCCAGTACTTC. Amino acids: CASMWENGETQYF. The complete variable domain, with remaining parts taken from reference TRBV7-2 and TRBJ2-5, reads GAGVSQSPSNKVTEKGKDVELRCDPISGHTALYWYRQSLGQGLEFLIYFQGNSAPDKSGLPSDRFSAERTGGSVSTLTIQRTQQEDSAVYLCASMWENGETQYFGPGTRLLVL.

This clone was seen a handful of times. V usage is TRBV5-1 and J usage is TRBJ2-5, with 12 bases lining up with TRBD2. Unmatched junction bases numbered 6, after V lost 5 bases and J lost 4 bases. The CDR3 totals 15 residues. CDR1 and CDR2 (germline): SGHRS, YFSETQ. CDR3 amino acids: CASRPGLAGSETQYF. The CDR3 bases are TGCGCCAGCAGACCCGGACTAGCGGGATCAGAGACCCAGTACTTC.

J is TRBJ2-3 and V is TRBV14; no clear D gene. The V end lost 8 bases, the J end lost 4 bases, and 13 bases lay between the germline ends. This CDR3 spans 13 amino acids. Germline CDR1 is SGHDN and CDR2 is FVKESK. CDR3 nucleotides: TGTGCCAGCGGTTCCACGTGGCCAGATACGCAGTATTTT. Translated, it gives CASGSTWPDTQYF.

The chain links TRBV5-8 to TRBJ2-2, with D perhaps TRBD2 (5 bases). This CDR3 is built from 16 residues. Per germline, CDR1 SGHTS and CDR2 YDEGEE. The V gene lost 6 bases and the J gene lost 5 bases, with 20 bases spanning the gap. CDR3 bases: TGTGCCAGCACCAGGTCCGGGAACCTTCGAACCGGGGAGCTGTTTTTT. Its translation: CASTRSGNLRTGELFF. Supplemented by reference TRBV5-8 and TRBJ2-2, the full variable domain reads EAGVTQSPTHLIKTRGQQATLRCSPISGHTSVYWYQQALGLGLQFLLWYDEGEERNRGNFPPRFSGRQFPNYSSELNVNALELEDSALYLCASTRSGNLRTGELFFGEGSRLTVL.

The DNA for the CDR3 is TGTGCCAGCAGCTTAAGGGACACGTCCACTGAAGCTTTCTTT. Amino acids: CASSLRDTSTEAFF. V is TRBV7-6 and J is TRBJ1-1; D is possibly TRBD1 (6 bases). The CDR3 spans 14 residues. In germline, CDR1 is SGHVS, CDR2 FNYEAQ. V lost 2 bases to trimming and J lost 4 bases, with 11 bases between them. Based on the CDR3 plus reference TRBV7-6 and TRBJ1-1, the full variable domain is GAGVSQSPRYKVTKRGQDVALRCDPISGHVSLYWYRQALGQGPEFLTYFNYEAQQDKSGLPNDRFSAERPEGSISTLTIQRTEQRDSAMYRCASSLRDTSTEAFFGQGTRLTVV.

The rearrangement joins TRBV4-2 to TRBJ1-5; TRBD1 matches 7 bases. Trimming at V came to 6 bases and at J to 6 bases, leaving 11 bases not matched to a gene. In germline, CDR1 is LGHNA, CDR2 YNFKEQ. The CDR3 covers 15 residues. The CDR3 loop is CASSRDRDAGQPQHF. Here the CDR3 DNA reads TGTGCCAGCAGTCGAGACAGGGACGCAGGTCAGCCCCAGCATTTT.

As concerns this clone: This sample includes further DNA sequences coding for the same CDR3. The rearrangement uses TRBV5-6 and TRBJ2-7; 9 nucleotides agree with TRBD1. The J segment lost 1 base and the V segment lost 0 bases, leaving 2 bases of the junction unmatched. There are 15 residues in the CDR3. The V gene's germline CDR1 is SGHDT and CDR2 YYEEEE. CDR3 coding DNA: TGTGCCAGCAGCTTGGCCGGGACAGGGTCCTACGAGCAGTACTTC. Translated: CASSLAGTGSYEQYF.

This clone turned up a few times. CDR3 nucleotides: TGTGCCAGCAGCGTTGATACTAGCGGGTCCTACGAGCAGTACTTC. Its translation is CASSVDTSGSYEQYF. V usage is TRBV9 and J usage is TRBJ2-7; 9 bases match TRBD2. This CDR3 spans 15 amino acids. The trim removed 2 bases at V and 1 base at J, leaving 4 bases unmatched. Germline values: CDR1 SGDLS, CDR2 YYNGEE.

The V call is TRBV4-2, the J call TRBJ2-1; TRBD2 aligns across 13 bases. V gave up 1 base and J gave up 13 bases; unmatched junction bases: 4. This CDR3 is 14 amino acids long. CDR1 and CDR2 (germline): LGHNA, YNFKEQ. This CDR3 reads CASSQVTSGGLQFF. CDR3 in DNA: TGTGCCAGCAGCCAAGTGACTAGCGGGGGGCTACAGTTCTTC.

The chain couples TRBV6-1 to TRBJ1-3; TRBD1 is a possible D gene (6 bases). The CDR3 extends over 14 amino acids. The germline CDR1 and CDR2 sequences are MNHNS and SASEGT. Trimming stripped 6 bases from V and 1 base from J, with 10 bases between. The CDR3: CASRRGGSGNTIYF. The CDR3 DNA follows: TGTGCCAGCAGAAGGGGGGGGTCTGGAAACACCATATATTTT.

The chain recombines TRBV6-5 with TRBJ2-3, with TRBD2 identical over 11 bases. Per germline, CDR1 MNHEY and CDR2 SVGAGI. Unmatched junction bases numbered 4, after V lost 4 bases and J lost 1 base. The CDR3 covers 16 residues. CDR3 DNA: TGTGCCAGCAGTTCCCTAGCGGGAGGCCGCACAGATACGCAGTATTTT. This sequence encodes CASSSLAGGRTDTQYF.

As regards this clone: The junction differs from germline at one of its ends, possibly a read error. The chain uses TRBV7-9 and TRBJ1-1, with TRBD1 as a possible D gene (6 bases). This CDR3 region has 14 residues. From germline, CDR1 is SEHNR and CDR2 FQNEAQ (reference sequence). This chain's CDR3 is CSSSLFAGDTEAFF. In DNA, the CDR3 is TGTTCCAGCAGCTTATTTGCAGGGGACACTGAAGCTTTCTTT.